This paragraph covers one TCR beta chain sequence. Antigen: not known. The PCR ran on 60 Vbeta and 13 Jbeta primers. Clones were read by immunoSEQ multiplex PCR, and TCRdb kept only the in-frame ones, dropping some. The sample has 140,000 or so clones, approximately 80% seen once. The entry originates in a study of cytomegalovirus exposure and HLA in healthy donors. General observations from the study: As immune exposure information, only CMV serostatus was available.

The CDR3 has 14 amino acids. Germline CDR1 reads SGHRS; CDR2 reads YFSETQ. The V and J ends lost 4 bases and 1 base, in that order; junction bases with no gene match: 5. This TCR derives from a boy between 2 and 10 years old in good health and CMV-seronegative. Sequenced input: PBMCs. The chain couples TRBV5-1 to TRBJ2-7, with 7 bases matching TRBD1. The CDR3 DNA reads TGCGCCAGCAGCCTGGGGACAGTTTCCTACGAGCAGTACTTC. Encoded protein: CASSLGTVSYEQYF.